These 14 T cell receptor beta chains came from one sample sequenced in a study of T cell clonality in common variable immunodeficiency. TCRdb's table, derived via immunoSEQ multiplex PCR, lists solely in-frame clones and lacks some. This repertoire holds some 44,000 clones, and none appear only once. Source material: peripheral blood mononuclear cells. These receptors were collected from a person aged 18 to 70 in good health.

This clone was recorded at least ten times. CDR3 DNA, as far as it was read: TGTGCCAGCATCGGGGCGGGGGCGAACACCGGGGAG. The encoded protein is CASIGAGANTGE. The full CDR3 reads CASIGAGANTGELFF. The chain carries TRBV2 and TRBJ2-2, with 7 bases lining up with TRBD2. The CDR3 extends 3 residues past the end of the read, so its final part is completed from the germline J gene. V was clipped by 7 bases and J by 0 bases; unmatched bases: 5. In germline, CDR1 is SNHLY, CDR2 FYNNEI. CDR3 size: 15 residues.

This clone was counted at least ten times. The CDR3 end is not reached by the read, which stops 3 residues before it; the germline J gene fills it in. V gene TRBV6-1 combines with J gene TRBJ1-5, with D possibly matching TRBD1 (5 bases). This CDR3 is built from 15 residues. The germline CDR1 and CDR2 sequences are MNHNS and SASEGT. V lost 0 bases, J lost 7 bases, and 13 bases lay in between. The CDR3: CASSEAIARVQPQHF. CDR3 DNA, as far as it was read: TGTGCCAGCAGTGAAGCTATAGCCAGGGTACAGCCC.

This clone has only a few counts. Read coverage stops 3 residues before the CDR3 terminus; the germline J gene supplies the remainder. The gene calls are TRBV10-2 and TRBJ2-3, with D possibly TRBD2 on 5 matching bases. The germline CDR1 and CDR2 sequences are WSHSY and SAAADI. Trimming took 7 bases from V and 4 from J, leaving 12 bases between them. This CDR3 spans 13 amino acids. The CDR3 bases that were read are TGCGCCAGCAACCTGGGCGGGTCAGATACG. It translates to CASNLGGSDT. The whole CDR3 protein is CASNLGGSDTQYF.

This clone was seen ten or more times. The CDR3 end falls 3 residues outside the read, so it is completed with the germline J gene. The V and J genes are TRBV7-2 and TRBJ1-6; D uncertain. Germline CDR1 is SGHTA and CDR2 is FQGNSA. V was trimmed by 4 bases and J by 7 bases, leaving 5 bases between them. CDR3 length: 12 residues. The CDR3 DNA, read in part, is TGTGCCAGCAGCTCTCGGAATTCACCC. Amino acids: CASSSRNSP. The whole CDR3 sequence reads CASSSRNSPLHF.

This clone was found many times. The read ends 3 residues early relative to the CDR3; the germline J gene fills the gap. The chain joins TRBV18 to TRBJ2-7; 9 positions agree with TRBD1. The ends lost 3 bases at V and 4 bases at J; junction bases unmatched: 4. CDR1 KGHSH and CDR2 LQKENI come from the germline V gene. CDR3 size: 14 residues. The DNA read from the CDR3 is TGTGCCAGCTCACCTGACAGGGGGAAGTACGAG. This gives the protein CASSPDRGKYE. The full CDR3 sequence reads CASSPDRGKYEQYF.

The table lists this clone with a few counts. The read gets to within 3 residues of the CDR3 end, and the germline J gene fills in the rest. The rearrangement joins TRBV11-1 to TRBJ2-5, with TRBD2 as a possible D gene (5 bases). Germline CDR1 and CDR2: SGHAT and FQDESV (reference sequence). The CDR3 consists of 13 residues. Trimming cost V 6 bases and J 3 bases, with 11 bases left between them. CDR3 in amino acids: CASRPGLKETQYF. The CDR3 bases that were read are TGTGCCAGCAGACCAGGACTCAAAGAGACC.

This clone has ten or more counts. The sequenced fragment ends 3 residues before the CDR3 boundary, so the rest is inferred from the germline J gene. The genes are TRBV9 and TRBJ2-7; 9 bases align to TRBD1. Germline V CDR1 and CDR2: SGDLS, YYNGEE. The CDR3 totals 15 residues. With V trimmed by 3 bases and J by 2 bases, 6 bases remained unmatched. The sequenced part of the CDR3 DNA is TGTGCCAGCAGCGAAACAGGGGGCGCCCCCTACGAG. It codes for CASSETGGAPYE. The full CDR3 is CASSETGGAPYEQYF.

The table lists this clone with many counts. The CDR3 loop reads CASGLRDSNEQFF. Incomplete CDR3 DNA: TGCGCCAGCGGACTCCGGGACTCGAATGAG. V and J are TRBV5-1 and TRBJ2-1, with D perhaps TRBD2 (6 bases). The read halts 3 residues ahead of the CDR3 end, with the missing end drawn from the germline J gene. Germline V CDR1 and CDR2: SGHRS, YFSETQ. The V end lost 7 bases, the J end lost 7 bases, and 15 bases lay between the germline ends. This CDR3 region has 13 residues.

As to this clone: The read halts 3 residues ahead of the CDR3 end, with the missing end drawn from the germline J gene. This chain uses TRBV2 with TRBJ2-7; 8 bases are a match to TRBD2. The germline CDR1 and CDR2 sequences are SNHLY and FYNNEI. The trim removed 7 bases at V and 6 bases at J, leaving 11 bases unmatched. The CDR3 has 14 residues. The CDR3 region is CASIPGRGGSEQYF. The CDR3 bases that were read are TGTGCCAGCATCCCCGGGAGGGGAGGTAGCGAG.

This clone was seen ten or more times. The CDR3 end falls 3 residues outside the read, so it is completed with the germline J gene. V is TRBV19 and J is TRBJ1-1; possibly TRBD1 for D (6 bases). Trimming took 4 bases from V and 2 from J, leaving 11 bases between them. Germline V CDR1 and CDR2: LNHDA, SQIVND (reference sequence). This CDR3 has 14 residues. The CDR3: CASSSGQLNTEAFF. The DNA read from the CDR3 is TGTGCCAGTAGTAGTGGACAGTTAAACACTGAA.

This clone was recorded many times. The read stops 3 residues short of the end of the CDR3; the missing end is completed from the germline J gene. The V and J genes are TRBV6-2 or TRBV6-3 and TRBJ2-1, with D uncertain. Trimming shortened V by 0 bases and J by 0 bases, and 6 bases separated the two germline ends. The CDR3 runs to 15 residues. The V gene's germline CDR1 is MNHEY and CDR2 SVGEGT. The sequenced part of the CDR3 DNA is TGTGCCAGCAGTTACTCGGCTAGCTCCTACAATGAG. Amino acids: CASSYSASSYNE. The complete CDR3 reads CASSYSASSYNEQFF.

This clone appeared many times. The sequenced fragment ends 3 residues before the CDR3 boundary, so the rest is inferred from the germline J gene. The V gene is TRBV19, the J gene TRBJ1-1; a weak D match, TRBD1 (5 bases). Trimming pared 5 bases from V and 5 bases from J, leaving 12 bases between. CDR1 and CDR2 (germline): LNHDA, SQIVND (reference sequence). The CDR3 contains 13 residues. CDR3 region: CASSFQGVTEAFF. The CDR3 bases that were read are TGTGCCAGTAGTTTCCAAGGGGTGACTGAA.

This clone was picked up many times. The part of the CDR3 DNA that was read is TGTGCCAGCAGCCGGACTAGCGGGCCGGCGAACACCGGGGAG. Its protein product is CASSRTSGPANTGE. The full CDR3 sequence reads CASSRTSGPANTGELFF. The rearrangement links TRBV4-2 to TRBJ2-2; TRBD2 matches 11 bases. From the germline J gene comes the end of the CDR3, since the read stops 3 residues before it. With 4 bases clipped from V and 0 bases from J, the junction kept 4 bases outside the gene matches. CDR3 length equals 17 residues. Looked up from germline, CDR1 is LGHNA and CDR2 is YNFKEQ.

This clone occurred many times. The read stops 3 residues short of the end of the CDR3; the missing end is completed from the germline J gene. This rearrangement joins TRBV7-2 to TRBJ2-7; TRBD1 aligns across 10 bases. V shed 8 bases and J 5 bases; nucleotides not matched to a gene: 6. This CDR3 has 13 amino acids. The germline CDR1 and CDR2 sequences are SGHTA and FQGNSA. The sequenced CDR3 bases are TGTGCCAGCCTCCGGGACAGGGGCAACGAG. Translating it yields CASLRDRGNE. The complete CDR3 protein is CASLRDRGNEQYF.